In its sample, the clone carrying this TCR beta chain was seen many times. Its matching antigen is unknown. The study made its TCR cDNA through 5'RACE template switching. That step introduced a universal primer site along with UMIs. TCRdb re-derived calls from the 5' RACE reads in MiXCR, one entry per CDR3 protein. Seen here are about 250,000 distinct CDR3 sequences, approximately 3.5% observed once, and the top ten hold 19%. This specimen belongs to a study of T cells after yellow fever vaccination. With 5 bases clipped from V and 5 bases from J, the junction kept 6 bases outside the gene matches. The CDR3 consists of 15 residues. Germline loops: CDR1 SEHNR, CDR2 FQNEAQ (reference sequence). The study's findings and limits: Post-booster samples contained most primary-vaccination clones (roughly 96% CD4, about 85% CD8).

Sequencing used PBMCs, obtained 15 days after the yellow fever booster vaccination. The sequence was collected from a man younger than 35 who received the YFV17D yellow fever vaccine. The chain recombines TRBV7-9 with TRBJ2-5; 12 bases are a match to TRBD2. This CDR3 reads CASSPWTSGEETQYF. The CDR3 DNA is TGTGCCAGCAGCCCTTGGACTAGCGGGGAGGAGACCCAGTACTTC.